This T cell receptor (beta chain) stems from a study of CD8+ T cells in alopecia areata. Whole-study context: Treatment comprised oral tofacitinib, 5 to 10 mg twice daily, in treated patients.

Germline V lookup: CDR1 SGHTA, CDR2 FQGNSA. This CDR3 is built from 15 residues. V lost 6 bases and J lost 6, with 19 bases in between. The study's findings and limits: Especially in alopecia totalis/universalis, lesional scalp showed greater clonality than normal scalp did.

The table lists this clone with a few counts. The antigen remains undetermined. Once RNA had been extracted, it was reverse transcribed into cDNA to act as the sequencing template. Only in-frame clones appear in the TCRdb table, and some are missing; sequencing was by immunoSEQ multiplex PCR. In the table there are about 150,000 clones, approximately 53% of which are singletons. The chain links TRBV7-2 to TRBJ2-3, with D possibly matching TRBD1 (5 bases). This sequence was found in a human donor with alopecia areata. Sequencing used CD8+ T cells sorted from blood, obtained at week 0. CDR3 sequence: CASSRVGRDGDTQYF. CDR3 in DNA: TGTGCCAGCAGTAGGGTGGGGCGCGATGGGGATACGCAGTATTTT.